This entry is about one T cell receptor beta chain. This CDR3 region has 14 residues. Looked up from germline, CDR1 is MDHEN and CDR2 is SYDVKM. Trimming left V 7 bases short and J 0 bases short, with 13 bases between. This record belongs to a study of control samples from healthy donors and cancer patients. Data came from immunoSEQ multiplex PCR; TCRdb stores just in-frame clones and leaves some out. Of 150,000 to 200,000 clones listed, approximately 94% were seen once; the top ten hold approximately 1.5%. Material: blood. The chain combines TRBV28 with TRBJ2-7, with D possibly matching TRBD2 (6 bases). The receptor's source is a man aged 25-45 years in good health. For the CDR3, the DNA is TGTGCCAGCATGGCGGGATCCAGCTCCTACGAGCAGTACTTC. The encoded protein is CASMAGSSSYEQYF. The variable domain in full, completed from reference TRBV28 and TRBJ2-7, reads DVKVTQSSRYLVKRTGEKVFLECVQDMDHENMFWYRQDPGLGLRLIYFSYDVKMKEKGDIPEGYSVSREKKERFSLILESASTNQTSMYLCASMAGSSSYEQYFGPGTRLTVT.